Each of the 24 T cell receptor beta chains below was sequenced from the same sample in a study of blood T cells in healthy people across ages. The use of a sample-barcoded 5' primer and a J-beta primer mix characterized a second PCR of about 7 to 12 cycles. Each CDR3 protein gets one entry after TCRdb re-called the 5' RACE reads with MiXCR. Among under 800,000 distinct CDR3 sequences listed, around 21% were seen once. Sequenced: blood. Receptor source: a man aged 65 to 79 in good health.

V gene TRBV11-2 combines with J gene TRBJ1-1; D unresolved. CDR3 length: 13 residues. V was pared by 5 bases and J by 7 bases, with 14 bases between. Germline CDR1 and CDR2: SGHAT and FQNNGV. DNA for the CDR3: TGTGCCAGCAGCGTGGTTCGGAGCGGTGAAGCTTTCTTT. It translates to CASSVVRSGEAFF.

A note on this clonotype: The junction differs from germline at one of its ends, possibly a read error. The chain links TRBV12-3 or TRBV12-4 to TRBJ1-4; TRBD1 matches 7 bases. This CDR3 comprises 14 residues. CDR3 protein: CASSFRDSGEKLLF. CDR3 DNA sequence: TGTGCCAGCAGTTTCAGGGACAGTGGCGAAAAACTGCTTTTT.

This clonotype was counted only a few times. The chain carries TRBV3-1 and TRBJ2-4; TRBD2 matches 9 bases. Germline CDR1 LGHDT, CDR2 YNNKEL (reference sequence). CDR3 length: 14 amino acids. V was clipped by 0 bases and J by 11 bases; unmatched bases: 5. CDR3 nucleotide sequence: TGTGCCAGCAGCCAAGATAGCGGGAGAGGGGTTCAGTACTTC. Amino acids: CASSQDSGRGVQYF. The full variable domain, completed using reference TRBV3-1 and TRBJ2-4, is DTAVSQTPKYLVTQMGNDKSIKCEQNLGHDTMYWYKQDSKKFLKIMFSYNNKELIINETVPNRFSPKSPDKAHLNLHINSLELGDSAVYFCASSQDSGRGVQYFGAGTRLSVL.

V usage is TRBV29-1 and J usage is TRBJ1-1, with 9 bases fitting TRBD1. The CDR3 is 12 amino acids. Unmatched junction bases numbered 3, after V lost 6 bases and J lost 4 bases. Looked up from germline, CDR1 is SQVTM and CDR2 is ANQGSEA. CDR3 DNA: TGCAGCGTGGGACAGGGCCCCACTGAAGCTTTCTTT. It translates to CSVGQGPTEAFF.

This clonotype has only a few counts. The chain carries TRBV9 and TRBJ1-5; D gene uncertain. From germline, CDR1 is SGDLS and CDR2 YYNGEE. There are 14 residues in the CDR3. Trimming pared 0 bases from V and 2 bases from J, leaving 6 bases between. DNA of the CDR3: TGTGCCAGCAGCGTAGCATCAGGCAATCAGCCCCAGCATTTT. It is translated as CASSVASGNQPQHF.

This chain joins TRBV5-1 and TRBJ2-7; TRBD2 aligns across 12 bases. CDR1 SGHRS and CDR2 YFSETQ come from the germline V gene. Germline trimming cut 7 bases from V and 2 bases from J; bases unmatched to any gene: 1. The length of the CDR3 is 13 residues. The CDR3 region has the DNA TGCGCCAGCGGACTAGCGGGGACCTACGAGCAGTACTTC. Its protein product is CASGLAGTYEQYF. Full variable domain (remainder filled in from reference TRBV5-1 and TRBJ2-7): KAGVTQTPRYLIKTRGQQVTLSCSPISGHRSVSWYQQTPGQGLQFLFEYFSETQRNKGNFPGRFSGRQFSNSRSEMNVSTLELGDSALYLCASGLAGTYEQYFGPGTRLTVT.

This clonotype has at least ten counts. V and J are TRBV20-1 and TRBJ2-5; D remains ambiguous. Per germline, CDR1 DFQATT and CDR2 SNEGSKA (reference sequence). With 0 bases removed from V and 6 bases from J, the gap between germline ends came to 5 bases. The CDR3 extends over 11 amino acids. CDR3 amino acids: CSARDIQTQYF. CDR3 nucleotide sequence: TGCAGTGCTAGAGATATACAGACCCAGTACTTC.

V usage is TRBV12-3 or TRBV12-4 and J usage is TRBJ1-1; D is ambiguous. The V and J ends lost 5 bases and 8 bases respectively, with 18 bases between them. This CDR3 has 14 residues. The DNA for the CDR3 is TGTGCCAGCAGTCCTACTGAGATGGCCCCGGAAGCTTTCTTT. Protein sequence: CASSPTEMAPEAFF.

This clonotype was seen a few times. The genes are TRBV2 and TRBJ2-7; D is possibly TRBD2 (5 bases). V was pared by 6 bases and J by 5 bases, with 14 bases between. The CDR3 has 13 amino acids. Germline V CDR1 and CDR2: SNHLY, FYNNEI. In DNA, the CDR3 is TGTGCCAGCAGGGTAGGTGGGAGCCACGAGCAGTACTTC. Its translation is CASRVGGSHEQYF.

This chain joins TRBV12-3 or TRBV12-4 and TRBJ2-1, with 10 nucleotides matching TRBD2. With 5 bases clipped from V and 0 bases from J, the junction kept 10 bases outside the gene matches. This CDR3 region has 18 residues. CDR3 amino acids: CASSPGTSARSSYNEQFF. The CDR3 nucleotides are TGTGCCAGCAGTCCCGGGACTAGCGCGAGGAGCTCCTACAATGAGCAGTTCTTC.

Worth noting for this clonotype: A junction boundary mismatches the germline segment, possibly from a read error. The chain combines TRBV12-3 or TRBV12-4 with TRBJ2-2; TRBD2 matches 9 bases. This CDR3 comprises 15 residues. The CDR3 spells CASSLAGPNTGELFF. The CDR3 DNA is TGTGCCAGCAGTCTAGCGGGACCGAACACCGGGGAGCTGTTTTTT.

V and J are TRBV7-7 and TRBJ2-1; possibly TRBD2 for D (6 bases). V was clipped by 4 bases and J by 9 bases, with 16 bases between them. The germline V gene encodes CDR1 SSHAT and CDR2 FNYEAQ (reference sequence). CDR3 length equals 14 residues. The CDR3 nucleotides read TGTGCCAGCAGCTCACGGACGGGAGCCAGTGAGCAGTTCTTC. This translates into CASSSRTGASEQFF.

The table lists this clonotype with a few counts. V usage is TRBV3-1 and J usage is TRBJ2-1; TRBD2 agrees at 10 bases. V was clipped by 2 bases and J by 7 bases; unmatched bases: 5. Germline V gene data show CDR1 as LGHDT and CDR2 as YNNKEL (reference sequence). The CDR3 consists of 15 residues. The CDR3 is CASSQWPSGRNEQFF. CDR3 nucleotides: TGTGCCAGCAGCCAATGGCCTAGCGGGAGAAATGAGCAGTTCTTC.

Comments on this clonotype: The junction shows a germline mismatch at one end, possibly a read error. The DNA for the CDR3 is TGTGCCATCAGTGCGAAGGGACAGGGGGCAAATTATGGCTACGCCTTC. Translated, it gives CAISAKGQGANYGYAF. V gene TRBV10-3 combines with J gene TRBJ1-2; 12 nucleotides align to TRBD1. Germline V gene sequence: CDR1 ENHRY, CDR2 SYGVKD. The CDR3 spans 16 residues.

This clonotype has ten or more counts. CDR3 sequence reads: CASSRSGSASDTQYF. Written as DNA, the CDR3 is TGTGCCAGCAGCCGAAGCGGGAGTGCTTCAGATACGCAGTATTTT. This chain links TRBV7-2 with TRBJ2-3; 8 bases agree with TRBD2. V was clipped by 5 bases and J by 4 bases; unmatched bases: 8. Germline V CDR1 and CDR2: SGHTA, FQGNSA. The CDR3 is 15 residues long.

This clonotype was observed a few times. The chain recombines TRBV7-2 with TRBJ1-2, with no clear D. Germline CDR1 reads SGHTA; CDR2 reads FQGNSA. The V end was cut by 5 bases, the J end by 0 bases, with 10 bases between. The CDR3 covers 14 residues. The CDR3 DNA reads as TGTGCCAGCAGCCCCCATACCGCTAACTATGGCTACACCTTC. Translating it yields CASSPHTANYGYTF. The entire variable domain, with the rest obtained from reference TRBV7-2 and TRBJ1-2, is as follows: GAGVSQSPSNKVTEKGKDVELRCDPISGHTALYWYRQSLGQGLEFLIYFQGNSAPDKSGLPSDRFSAERTGGSVSTLTIQRTQQEDSAVYLCASSPHTANYGYTFGSGTRLTVV.

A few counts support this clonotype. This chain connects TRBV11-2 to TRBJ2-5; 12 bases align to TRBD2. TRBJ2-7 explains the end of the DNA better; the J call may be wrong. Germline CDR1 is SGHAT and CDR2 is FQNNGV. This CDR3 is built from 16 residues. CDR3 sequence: CASSAGLAGLLYEQYF. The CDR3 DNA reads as TGTGCCAGCAGCGCAGGACTAGCGGGATTACTCTACGAGCAGTACTTC.

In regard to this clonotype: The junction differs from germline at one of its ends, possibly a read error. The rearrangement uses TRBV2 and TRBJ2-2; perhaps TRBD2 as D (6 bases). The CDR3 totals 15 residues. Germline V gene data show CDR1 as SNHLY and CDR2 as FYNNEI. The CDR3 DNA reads TGTGCCAGCAGAGAAGGCGGGGTGAACACCGGGGAGCTGTTTTTT. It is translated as CASREGGVNTGELFF.

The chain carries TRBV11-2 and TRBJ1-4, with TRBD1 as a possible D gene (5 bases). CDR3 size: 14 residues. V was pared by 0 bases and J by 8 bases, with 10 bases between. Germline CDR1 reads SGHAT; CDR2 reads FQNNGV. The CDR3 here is CASSLDRASEKLFF. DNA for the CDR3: TGTGCCAGCAGCTTAGACAGGGCTTCGGAAAAACTGTTTTTT.

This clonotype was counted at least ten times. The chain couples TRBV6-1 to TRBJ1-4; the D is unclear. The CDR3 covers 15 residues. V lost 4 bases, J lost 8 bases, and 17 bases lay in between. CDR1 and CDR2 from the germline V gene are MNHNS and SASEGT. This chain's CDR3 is CASSGSDLRGEKLFF. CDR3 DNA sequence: TGTGCCAGCAGTGGTTCCGACCTCCGAGGGGAAAAACTGTTTTTT.

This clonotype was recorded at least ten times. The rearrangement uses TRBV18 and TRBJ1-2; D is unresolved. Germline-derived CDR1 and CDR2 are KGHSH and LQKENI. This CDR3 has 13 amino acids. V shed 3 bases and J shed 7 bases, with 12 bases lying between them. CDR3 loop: CASSPRPDAGYTF. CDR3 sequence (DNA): TGTGCCAGCTCACCGCGCCCGGATGCTGGCTACACCTTC.

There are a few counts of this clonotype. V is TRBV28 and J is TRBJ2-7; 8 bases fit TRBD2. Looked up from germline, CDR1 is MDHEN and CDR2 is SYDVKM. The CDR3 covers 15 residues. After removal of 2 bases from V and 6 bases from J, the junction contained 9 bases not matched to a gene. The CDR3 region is CASSLGASGSREQYF. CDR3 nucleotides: TGTGCCAGCAGTTTAGGCGCGAGCGGGAGCCGCGAGCAGTACTTC.

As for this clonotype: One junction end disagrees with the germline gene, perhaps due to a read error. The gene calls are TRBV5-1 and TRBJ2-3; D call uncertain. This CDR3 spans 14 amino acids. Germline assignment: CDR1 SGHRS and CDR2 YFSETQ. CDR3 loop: CTSSSSRPTDTQYF. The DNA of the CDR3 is TGCACCAGCAGCTCGAGCAGGCCCACAGATACGCAGTATTTT.

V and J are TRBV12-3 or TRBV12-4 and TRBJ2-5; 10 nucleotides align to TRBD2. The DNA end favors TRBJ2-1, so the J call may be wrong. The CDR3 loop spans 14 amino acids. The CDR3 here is CASRSGTSEHEQFF. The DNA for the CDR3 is TGTGCCAGCAGATCCGGGACTAGCGAGCATGAGCAGTTCTTC.